This T cell receptor (beta chain) emerged from a study of CD8 T cells in ankylosing spondylitis. Findings of the study overall: Reportedly, matched ankylosing spondylitis synovial fluid was significantly enriched for disease-linked clones. A TCR beta motif made of 7 to 9 highly homologous variants seemed typical of ankylosing spondylitis blood.

Germline loops: CDR1 LGHNA, CDR2 YSLEER. This CDR3 is built from 16 residues. The V and J ends lost 2 bases and 4 bases respectively, with 15 bases between them. This clonotype was seen only a few times. Its cognate antigen is unknown. In TCRdb, the 5' RACE reads were re-called with MiXCR into one record per CDR3 protein. The table records about 140,000 distinct CDR3 sequences, more than 7% of them present only once. Source material: synovial fluid, either unsorted or a sorted T cell fraction (not recorded which). The TCR was taken from a male donor with ankylosing spondylitis. The rearrangement uses TRBV4-3 and TRBJ2-1; maybe TRBD2 (6 bases). The CDR3 bases are TGCGCCAGCAGCCAAAGGACTACTATACCTTACAATGAGCAGTTCTTC. This codes for CASSQRTTIPYNEQFF.